This is a list of T cell receptor beta chains from one sample in a study of blood T cell repertoires in COVID-19. Using immunoSEQ multiplex PCR, the repertoire was profiled, and TCRdb retains in-frame clones only, with some absent. The sample holds fewer than 350,000 clones, approximately 91% seen once. The sample consisted of PBMCs or T cells enriched from blood (not recorded which). The receptors derive from a woman aged 40-49 years with acute COVID-19. Both conserved end residues are trimmed from each CDR3. Each record gives: D gene, V gene, J gene, CDR3 protein. The D gene is left open where the match is weak.

.	TRBV2	TRBJ2-1	ASRRVDSYNEQF
.	TRBV27	TRBJ2-7	ASSLRWSYEQY
TRBD1	TRBV7-2	TRBJ1-4	ASSRDRGNEKLF
TRBD1	TRBV6-5	TRBJ1-1	ASSLSGGMNTEAF
.	TRBV12-3/TRBV12-4	TRBJ2-7	ASSLESGYEQY
.	TRBV18	TRBJ1-3	ASSSFNQGFGNTIY
TRBD2	TRBV5-6	TRBJ2-1	ASSSPGLAGNEQF
.	TRBV12-3/TRBV12-4	TRBJ1-2	ASSKRVNYGYT
TRBD1	TRBV9	TRBJ1-2	ASSIGGDYGYT
.	TRBV4-3	TRBJ2-5	ASSQDRETQY
.	TRBV5-4	TRBJ2-7	ASSLSLAGEQY